Below are 22 T cell receptor beta chains sequenced from a single sample in a study of blood T cell repertoires in COVID-19. The table came from immunoSEQ multiplex PCR; TCRdb's copy has only in-frame clones and leaves some out. The sample lists under 300,000 clones; roughly 89% were seen once. The sequencing sample was made of peripheral blood. The receptors shown here come from a woman between 40 and 55 years old who had recovered from COVID-19.

V gene TRBV10-3 combines with J gene TRBJ2-6; D not resolved. This CDR3 is 13 amino acids long. Germline V gene sequence: CDR1 ENHRY, CDR2 SYGVKD. V lost 3 bases, J lost 3 bases, and 3 bases lay in between. DNA for the CDR3: TGTGCCATCAGTGACCATGGGGCCAACGTCCTGACTTTC. It encodes CAISDHGANVLTF.

CDR3 bases: TGTGCCGTGTCTAGACAGGGCGACACTGAAGCTTTCTTT. As protein: CAVSRQGDTEAFF. The chain joins TRBV7-9 to TRBJ1-1; the match to TRBD1 covers 7 bases. J lost 3 bases, V lost 11 bases, and 9 bases had no gene match. The CDR3 is 13 amino acids. The germline V gene encodes CDR1 SEHNR and CDR2 FQNEAQ (reference sequence). The full variable domain, rest sourced from reference TRBV7-9 and TRBJ1-1, is DTGVSQNPRHKITKRGQNVTFRCDPISEHNRLYWYRQTLGQGPEFLTYFQNEAQLEKSRLLSDRFSAERPKGSFSTLEIQRTEQGDSAMYLCAVSRQGDTEAFFGQGTRLTVV.

This clone has a handful of counts. The chain recombines TRBV4-3 with TRBJ2-1, with 12 bases matching TRBD2. J gave up 8 bases and V 0 bases, and 8 bases lay outside the gene matches. Per the germline V gene, CDR1 is LGHNA and CDR2 is YSLEER. This CDR3 has 17 amino acids. This CDR3 is CASSQDIGLAGGDEQFF. CDR3 in DNA: TGCGCCAGCAGCCAAGATATAGGGCTAGCGGGAGGGGATGAGCAGTTCTTC.

CDR3 bases: TGTGCCAGCAGTTACAGGGCAGGGCGAGGCTATGGCTACACCTTC. Protein sequence: CASSYRAGRGYGYTF. The gene calls are TRBV6-5 and TRBJ1-2, with D possibly being TRBD1 (5 bases). CDR3 length: 15 amino acids. Deletions cut 2 bases from V and 4 bases from J, with 14 bases between. Per germline, CDR1 MNHEY and CDR2 SVGAGI.

V usage is TRBV7-2 and J usage is TRBJ1-1; no clear D gene. Germline V gives CDR1 SGHTA, CDR2 FQGNSA. The CDR3 contains 12 residues. V was trimmed by 3 bases and J by 10 bases, leaving 12 bases between them. CDR3 in amino acids: CASSFPSRGAFF. The CDR3, as DNA: TGTGCCAGCAGCTTCCCATCGCGGGGAGCTTTCTTT.

This clone showed up just a few times. The rearrangement links TRBV10-1 to TRBJ2-7, with 8 bases matching TRBD1. Germline assignment: CDR1 WNHNN and CDR2 SYGVQD (reference sequence). This CDR3 spans 14 amino acids. With 2 bases clipped from V and 2 bases from J, the junction kept 2 bases outside the gene matches. CDR3 sequence reads: CASSERTGTYEQYF. CDR3 in DNA: TGCGCCAGCAGTGAGAGGACAGGGACCTACGAGCAGTACTTC.

CDR3 loop: CSVDWQGNTEAFF. CDR3 nucleotides: TGCAGCGTTGACTGGCAGGGGAACACTGAAGCTTTCTTT. The rearrangement links TRBV29-1 to TRBJ1-1, with D possibly matching TRBD1 (5 bases). V lost 3 bases and J lost 1, with 9 bases in between. This CDR3 spans 13 amino acids. In germline, CDR1 is SQVTM, CDR2 ANQGSEA.

The chain joins TRBV24-1 to TRBJ1-2; 10 bases match TRBD1. The trim removed 3 bases at V and 6 bases at J, leaving 6 bases unmatched. The CDR3 covers 15 residues. Germline CDR1 reads KGHDR; CDR2 reads SFDVKD. Here the CDR3 reads CATSDPGQGFNGYTF. CDR3 coding DNA: TGTGCCACCAGTGATCCGGGACAGGGGTTTAATGGCTACACCTTC.

J is TRBJ2-1 and V is TRBV4-1, with D maybe TRBD2 (5 bases). From germline, CDR1 is MGHRA and CDR2 YSYEKL. Trimming stripped 3 bases from V and 7 bases from J, with 13 bases between. The CDR3 has 14 residues. In DNA form, the CDR3 reads TGCGCCAGCAGCCAGTCTAAGCCGGGGAATGAGCAGTTCTTC. This translates into CASSQSKPGNEQFF.

The chain uses TRBV14 and TRBJ1-1; D is uncertain. This CDR3 comprises 15 residues. Deletions cut 1 base from V and 4 bases from J, with 13 bases between. Germline V gene data show CDR1 as SGHDN and CDR2 as FVKESK. For the CDR3, the DNA is TGTGCCAGCAGCCAAGCTCAGGATTTTATCACTGAAGCTTTCTTT. It specifies CASSQAQDFITEAFF.

This chain links TRBV11-3 with TRBJ2-7; 11 nucleotides align to TRBD2. CDR3 length equals 20 residues. Germline trimming cut 4 bases from V and 1 base from J; bases unmatched to any gene: 18. Germline CDR1 and CDR2: SGHNT and YENEEA. The CDR3 region is CASSSVKYLAGGPESYEQYV. CDR3 in DNA: TGTGCCAGCAGCTCGGTAAAATATTTAGCGGGAGGGCCGGAATCCTACGAGCAGTACGTC.

The chain recombines TRBV3-1 (or the pseudogene TRBV3-2) with TRBJ2-6; D uncertain. V shed 0 bases and J shed 0 bases, with 6 bases lying between them. Germline V gives CDR1 LGHDT, CDR2 YNNKEL (reference sequence). The CDR3 extends over 16 amino acids. The DNA for the CDR3 is TGTGCCAGCAGCCAAGATGTCCGCTCTGGGGCCAACGTCCTGACTTTC. Amino acid sequence: CASSQDVRSGANVLTF.

V and J are TRBV7-9 and TRBJ1-6; 7 nucleotides agree with TRBD1. The CDR3 has 14 residues. Germline values: CDR1 SEHNR, CDR2 FQNEAQ (reference sequence). Losses at the gene ends were 6 bases for V and 7 bases for J; bases not matched to a gene: 6. In DNA form, the CDR3 reads TGTGCCAGCAGTCACCCCAGGGGGAATTCACCCCTCCACTTT. Translation: CASSHPRGNSPLHF.

This clone was detected a few times. V usage is TRBV2 and J usage is TRBJ1-1, with a weak D call TRBD1 (6 bases). This CDR3 region has 13 residues. Trimming took 6 bases from V and 4 from J, leaving 12 bases between them. Germline V gene lookup returns CDR1 SNHLY and CDR2 FYNNEI. The CDR3 loop reads CASRGTGSTEAFF. The CDR3, as DNA: TGTGCCAGCAGGGGAACAGGGAGCACTGAAGCTTTCTTT.

The CDR3 DNA follows: TGTGCCTGGAGTTGGGGCAGCGACTATGGCTACACCTTC. Its protein is CAWSWGSDYGYTF. V and J are TRBV30 and TRBJ1-2; possible D gene TRBD1, 5 bases. Trimming stripped 2 bases from V and 3 bases from J, with 10 bases between. This CDR3 spans 13 amino acids. Germline V gene sequence: CDR1 GTSNPN, CDR2 SVGIG (reference sequence).

The gene calls are TRBV5-8 and TRBJ1-5, with D possibly TRBD1 on 5 matching bases. The CDR3 covers 15 residues. CDR1 and CDR2 (germline): SGHTS, YDEGEE. Trimming removed 2 bases at V and 0 bases at J, with 9 bases between. The CDR3 coding sequence is TGTGCCAGCAGCTTCCGGGGGAGTAGCAATCAGCCCCAGCATTTT. It translates to CASSFRGSSNQPQHF.

In this sample, this clone turned up once. The chain links TRBV6-2 or TRBV6-3 to TRBJ2-2; TRBD2 aligns across 16 bases. The CDR3 has 19 amino acids. The germline gives CDR1 MNHEY, CDR2 SVGEGT. V shed 1 base, J shed 5 bases, and the junction held 7 bases outside the gene matches. The DNA for the CDR3 is TGTGCCAGCAGTTACTTCGGGACTAGCGGGAGGGCCGGTACCGGGGAGCTGTTTTTT. It yields the protein CASSYFGTSGRAGTGELFF.

The V call is TRBV15, the J call TRBJ2-5; TRBD2 aligns across 11 bases. The CDR3 is 20 amino acids. The germline gives CDR1 LNHNV, CDR2 YYDKDF (reference sequence). J lost 2 bases, V lost 0 bases, and 14 bases had no gene match. Here the CDR3 reads CATSRDRLAGGRVKQETQYF. The CDR3 coding sequence is TGTGCCACCAGCAGAGATCGATTAGCGGGGGGGCGGGTAAAGCAAGAGACCCAGTACTTC.

The rearrangement uses TRBV18 and TRBJ2-1, with D unresolved. Trimming pared 2 bases from V and 7 bases from J, leaving 6 bases between. CDR3 length: 12 residues. Germline loops: CDR1 KGHSH, CDR2 LQKENI. As DNA, the CDR3 is TGTGCCAGCTCACCAGGGCGAAATGAGCAGTTCTTC. Its translation is CASSPGRNEQFF.

The chain links TRBV6-1 to TRBJ1-6; TRBD1 matches 7 bases. The CDR3 spans 16 residues. V shed 2 bases and J 10 bases; nucleotides not matched to a gene: 11. Germline assignment: CDR1 MNHNS and CDR2 SASEGT. CDR3 sequence (DNA): TGTGCCAGCAGTGAATTAAGGCGACAGGGCGACTCACCCCTCCACTTT. Amino acid sequence: CASSELRRQGDSPLHF.

Only a few counts were recorded for this clone. The chain combines TRBV28 with TRBJ1-5; D may be TRBD1 (6 bases). Germline V gene sequence: CDR1 MDHEN, CDR2 SYDVKM. The V end was cut by 4 bases, the J end by 9 bases, with 13 bases between. The CDR3 runs to 13 residues. CDR3 region: CASSYDRPRPQHF. For the CDR3, the DNA is TGTGCCAGCAGTTACGACAGGCCTAGGCCCCAGCATTTT. Drawing the rest from reference TRBV28 and TRBJ1-5, the complete variable domain is DVKVTQSSRYLVKRTGEKVFLECVQDMDHENMFWYRQDPGLGLRLIYFSYDVKMKEKGDIPEGYSVSREKKERFSLILESASTNQTSMYLCASSYDRPRPQHFGDGTRLSIL.

The chain has TRBV5-1 and TRBJ2-1; a weak D match, TRBD1 (6 bases). This CDR3 has 14 residues. Germline V gene lookup returns CDR1 SGHRS and CDR2 YFSETQ. With 0 bases removed from V and 9 bases from J, the gap between germline ends came to 13 bases. CDR3 sequence reads: CASSLAREQGEQFF. DNA of the CDR3: TGCGCCAGCAGCTTGGCCAGGGAACAGGGTGAGCAGTTCTTC.